This T cell receptor beta chain originates from a study of OX40 agonist ivuxolimab in advanced cancers. General study findings and limits: Circulating CD4+ and CD8+ T cells showed clonal expansion by week 6 at 0.1 to 3.0 mg/kg.

Details on this clone: Its antigen is not identified.

Blood specimens came from baseline, cycle 4 day 1, and cycle 7 day 1. Germline V gene lookup returns CDR1 SNHLY and CDR2 FYNNEI. V was shortened by 5 bases and J by 2 bases, with 9 bases between the two germline ends. The CDR3 spans 13 residues. Libraries were prepared by immunoSEQ multiplex PCR; TCRdb keeps only in-frame clonotypes and omits some of them. The top ten clones hold 2% to 3% of a sample with about 67,000 clones, 70% to 85% of them seen once. The sequencing used CD4+ or CD8+ T cells sorted from blood, collected in a trial of the OX40 agonist ivuxolimab. The V call is TRBV2, the J call TRBJ2-5, with a weak D call TRBD1 (6 bases). This TCR derives from an adult with an advanced solid tumor such as melanoma, head and neck, liver or kidney cancer. As DNA, the CDR3 is TGTGCCAGCAGTAGGGACACTCAAGAGACCCAGTACTTC. Translated: CASSRDTQETQYF.